This TCR beta chain was captured in a study of memory CD4+ T cells and cytomegalovirus serostatus. For the study at large: This sample comes from healthy Belgian adults, under 10 CMV seropositive, about 23 seronegative.

The CDR3 has 15 amino acids. From germline, CDR1 is MNHEY and CDR2 SVGAGI. With 5 bases clipped from V and 7 bases from J, the junction kept 12 bases outside the gene matches. Study results and caveats: CD4+ memory repertoires contained 67 of 164 reported CMV TCRbeta sequences.

Single viable CD3+CD4+CD8-CD45RO+ cells were sorted as the memory CD4+ T cells. Donors' CMV status reflects serum IgG against pp150, pp28, p38, p52. After thawing, CD4+ T cells were positively selected. TCRdb keeps only in-frame clones here, not all; method: immunoSEQ multiplex PCR. This table holds 60,000 to 70,000 clones, 76% found once. In regard to this clone: Its matching antigen is unknown.

The TCR was taken from an adult in good health and CMV-seropositive. Material for sequencing was memory CD4+ T cells from blood. The gene calls are TRBV6-5 and TRBJ2-5; 8 bases map to TRBD1. Written as DNA, the CDR3 is TGTGCCAGCAGTCCTTTCGGGACAGGTGTGGGGACCCAGTACTTC. It encodes CASSPFGTGVGTQYF.